This TCR beta chain was captured in a study of T-cell memory formation after mild COVID-19. Study results and limitations: CD8+ contracting clones occupied EMRA, while CD4+ ones occupied mainly CM and EM.

V shed 4 bases and J 3 bases; nucleotides not matched to a gene: 6. CDR3 length equals 15 residues. In TCRdb, the 5' RACE reads were re-called with MiXCR into one record per CDR3 protein. The repertoire holds roughly 580,000 distinct CDR3 sequences, roughly 17% seen once, with more than 10% in the top ten. This clonotype was seen a few times. The antigen remains undetermined. The rearrangement joins TRBV12-3 or TRBV12-4 to TRBJ1-1; 9 nucleotides line up with TRBD1. The TCR was taken from an adult woman who had mild COVID-19 (a few samples of this study predate the infection). Cell type and time point are not known. Sequenced: PBMCs or a T cell subset sorted from them (not recorded which). The CDR3 DNA is TGTGCCAGCAGTTCCCTGGGACAGGGCTACACTGAAGCTTTCTTT. It encodes CASSSLGQGYTEAFF.